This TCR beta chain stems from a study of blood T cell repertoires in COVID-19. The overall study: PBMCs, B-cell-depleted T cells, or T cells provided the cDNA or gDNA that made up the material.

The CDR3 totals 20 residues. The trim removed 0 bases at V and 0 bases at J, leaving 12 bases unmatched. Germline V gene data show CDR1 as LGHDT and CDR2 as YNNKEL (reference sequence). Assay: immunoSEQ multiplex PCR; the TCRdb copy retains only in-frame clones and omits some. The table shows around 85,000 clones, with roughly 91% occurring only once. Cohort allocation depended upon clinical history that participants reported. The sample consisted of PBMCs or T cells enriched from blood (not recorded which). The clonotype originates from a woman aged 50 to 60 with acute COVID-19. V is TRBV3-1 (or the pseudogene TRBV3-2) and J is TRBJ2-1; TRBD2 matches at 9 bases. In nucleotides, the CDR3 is TGTGCCAGCAGCCAAGAAGAGGGTAGCGGGAGCGCTAGCTCCTACAATGAGCAGTTCTTC. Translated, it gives CASSQEEGSGSASSYNEQFF.